This entry is about one TCR beta chain. Patients selected for sequencing had displayed CD8+CD57+ cell expansion by flow cytometry. Genomic DNA, the template, was used for profiling of the TCR beta VDJ and CDR3. TCRdb re-analysed the reads in MiXCR, keeping a single row per CDR3 protein. This table has some 200,000 distinct CDR3 sequences, 48% appearing once. Germline V CDR1 and CDR2: SQVTM, ANQGSEA. V gave up 1 base and J gave up 8 bases; unmatched junction bases: 6. The CDR3 loop spans 14 amino acids. These data come from a study of CD8+CD57+ T cells in acquired aplastic anemia. The chain is built from TRBV29-1 and TRBJ2-1, with 9 bases aligning to TRBD1. The clonotype originates from a human donor with aplastic anemia. The specimen sequenced was sorted CD4+, CD8+, or CD8+CD57+ T cells (not recorded which) from PBMCs. The CDR3 sequence: CSVEVLDRGYEQFF. CDR3 in DNA: TGCAGCGTTGAAGTGTTGGACAGGGGTTATGAGCAGTTCTTC.